These T cell receptor beta chains were read from a single sample in a study of shared clonotypes between healthy human individuals. Assay used: immunoSEQ multiplex PCR; TCRdb lists only in-frame clones, some missing. The sample holds 150,000 to 200,000 clones, 80% to 95% seen once. Sequencing was performed on naive CD4+ T cells sorted from blood. The receptors shown here come from a woman younger than 45 in good health. The CDR3 runs from the conserved cysteine through the conserved F or W. The D gene is left open where the match is weak.

D gene,J gene,V gene,CDR3 protein,CDR3 DNA
.,TRBJ2-7,TRBV5-4,CASSLNLDGPSYEQYF,TGTGCCAGCAGCTTGAATTTGGACGGACCTTCCTACGAGCAGTACTTC
TRBD2,TRBJ2-7,TRBV28,CASRLAGSYEQYF,TGTGCCAGCAGACTAGCGGGATCCTACGAGCAGTACTTC
.,TRBJ2-7,TRBV28,CASSLAATYEQYF,TGTGCCAGCAGTTTGGCAGCGACATACGAGCAGTACTTC
TRBD1,TRBJ2-7,TRBV19,CASSSPGQGNSYEQYF,TGTGCCAGTAGTTCTCCGGGACAGGGAAACTCCTACGAGCAGTACTTC
.,TRBJ1-1,TRBV9,CASSPEAFF,TGTGCCAGCAGCCCCGAAGCTTTCTTT
TRBD1,TRBJ1-2,TRBV19,CASSRAGTGRGGYTF,TGTGCCAGTAGTAGAGCCGGGACAGGGCGCGGTGGCTACACCTTC
TRBD2,TRBJ2-7,TRBV27,CASSLTSGPSYEQYF,TGTGCCAGCAGTTTAACTAGCGGACCCTCCTACGAGCAGTACTTC
TRBD2,TRBJ2-7,TRBV2,CASSETGRTPSEQYF,TGTGCCAGCAGTGAAACCGGGAGGACACCAAGTGAGCAGTACTTC
.,TRBJ1-4,TRBV5-4,CASSLVPGGARSVTNEKLFF,TGTGCCAGCAGCTTGGTCCCGGGGGGGGCCAGATCAGTAACTAATGAAAAACTGTTTTTT
.,TRBJ2-7,TRBV7-9,CASSQIGYEQYF,TGTGCCAGCAGCCAAATCGGCTACGAGCAGTACTTC
.,TRBJ2-3,TRBV5-1,CASSPQGQDTDTQYF,TGCGCCAGCAGCCCACAGGGCCAGGACACAGATACGCAGTATTTT
.,TRBJ1-1,TRBV5-1,CASSSGNTEAFF,TGCGCCAGCAGCTCGGGCAACACTGAAGCTTTCTTT
.,TRBJ2-1,TRBV27,CASSGLYNEQFF,TGTGCCAGCAGTGGCTTGTACAATGAGCAGTTCTTC
TRBD2,TRBJ2-3,TRBV19,CASSKLAGVQDTQYF,TGTGCCAGTAGTAAACTAGCGGGAGTCCAAGATACGCAGTATTTT
.,TRBJ1-1,TRBV18,CASSPRSTVQNTEAFF,TGTGCCAGCTCACCACGGTCGACAGTTCAGAACACTGAAGCTTTCTTT
.,TRBJ1-5,TRBV30,CAWAGRNQPQHF,TGTGCCTGGGCCGGACGGAATCAGCCCCAGCATTTT
.,TRBJ1-5,TRBV5-5,CASSLSIEHSNQPQHF,TGTGCCAGCAGCTTGTCGATAGAACATAGCAATCAGCCCCAGCATTTT
.,TRBJ1-2,TRBV4-1,CASSQVVRLPGSNYGYTF,TGCGCCAGCAGCCAAGTGGTTCGGTTACCAGGCTCTAACTATGGCTACACCTTC
TRBD1,TRBJ1-4,TRBV5-1,CASSPSGQGSNEKLFF,TGCGCCAGCAGCCCCAGCGGACAGGGATCCAATGAAAAACTGTTTTTT
.,TRBJ2-5,TRBV7-2,CASSPSNQETQYF,TGTGCCAGCAGCCCTTCTAACCAAGAGACCCAGTACTTC
TRBD2,TRBJ2-3,TRBV7-9,CASSTQSLAERGTDTQYF,TGTGCCAGCAGCACCCAATCCCTAGCGGAGAGAGGCACAGATACGCAGTATTTT
.,TRBJ2-3,TRBV9,CASSVGDTQYF,TGTGCCAGCAGCGTAGGAGATACGCAGTATTTT